This T cell receptor (beta chain) was found in a study of shared clonotypes between healthy human individuals. Study overall: Each donor had three CD4 naive, three CD4 memory, two CD8 naive and one CD8 memory plate. Study observations and caveats: Several donors held approximately 4.6% of naive CD4 clonotypes in common. A reduction in generation probabilities was seen for non-shared clonotypes relative to those shared by all four donors.

The CDR3 totals 14 residues. Per germline, CDR1 MNHEY and CDR2 SMNVEV (reference sequence). Trimming shortened V by 5 bases and J by 5 bases, and 13 bases separated the two germline ends. On this clone: Its target is not known.

Per the study methods: Quality scores were absent from the junction-only immunoSEQ sequences, so filtering differed. TCRdb keeps only in-frame clones here, not all; method: immunoSEQ multiplex PCR. V, J and clone size were drawn from that table, and D and trimming were deduced from the DNA. The sample gives roughly 2,300,000 clones, 80% to 95% of which show up once; around 0.4% is in the top ten. Sequenced: naive CD4+ T cells from PBMCs. The sample's subset: CD45RA+ positively selected. The origin of this receptor is a man aged 18 to 29 in good health. Some clones in this sample may be carry-over from other donors' samples. This chain uses TRBV27 with TRBJ1-5; D is undetermined. CDR3 in amino acids: CASSNRVGHQPQHF. The CDR3 DNA follows: TGTGCCAGCAGTAACCGAGTTGGGCATCAGCCCCAGCATTTT.